This TCR beta chain was identified during a study of cytomegalovirus exposure and HLA in healthy donors. The PCR ran on 60 Vbeta and 13 Jbeta primers. Here immunoSEQ multiplex PCR was the method, and the copy in TCRdb shows in-frame clones only, minus some. The data hold roughly 120,000 clones, with less than 75% observed a single time. The CDR3 extends over 14 amino acids. Germline loops: CDR1 LGHNA, CDR2 YSLEER. Trimming cost V 1 base and J 6 bases, with 9 bases left between them. Study-level points and caveats: Immune exposure data for these donors was limited to CMV serostatus. Presence/absence analyses assumed roughly uniform sequencing depth across donors, which may not hold. Reportedly, diagnosis of cytomegalovirus status by the classifier showed high specificity and sensitivity. Later analysis found that TCR beta chains associated with HLA were more clonally expanded than other, equally common chains.

Details on this clone: Its target is not known.

The TCR was taken from a woman between 40 and 55 years old in good health and CMV-seronegative. Sequencing was done on a sample of PBMCs. This chain uses TRBV4-3 with TRBJ2-2; D uncertain. The DNA for the CDR3 is TGCGCCAGCAGCCAAGGATTCGGTCCCGGGGAGCTGTTTTTT. Translated, it gives CASSQGFGPGELFF.